A selection of T cell receptor beta chains follows, all from one sample in a study of spatial heterogeneity in lung cancer. TCRdb used MiXCR to reprocess the 5' RACE reads, holding one entry per CDR3 protein. The table includes some 120,000 distinct CDR3 sequences, 12% detected once. Material: PBMCs, obtained at follow-up. These TCRs come from a male donor with early-stage non-small cell lung cancer. The CDR3 runs from the conserved cysteine through the conserved F or W. Each record gives: V gene, D gene, clone size, J gene, CDR3 protein, CDR3 DNA. The D gene is left open where the match is weak. Clone size is stated in some rows and not others, as once, few, many or a class when expanded.

v_call: TRBV5-1; d_call: NA; clone_size: NA; j_call: TRBJ1-2; cdr3_aa: CASSLGGPGNYGYTF; cdr3_nt: TGCGCCAGCAGCCTGGGAGGCCCTGGCAACTATGGCTACACCTTC
v_call: TRBV2; d_call: NA; clone_size: NA; j_call: TRBJ1-1; cdr3_aa: CASRTVNTEAFF; cdr3_nt: TGTGCCAGCCGGACGGTGAACACTGAAGCTTTCTTT
v_call: TRBV23-1; d_call: TRBD1; clone_size: many; j_call: TRBJ1-5; cdr3_aa: CASSQSAPGTGGAGNQPQHF; cdr3_nt: TGCGCCAGCAGTCAATCGGCTCCAGGCACAGGGGGCGCGGGCAATCAGCCCCAGCATTTT
v_call: TRBV5-1; d_call: NA; clone_size: many; j_call: TRBJ1-2; cdr3_aa: CASSPEKGFYGYTF; cdr3_nt: TGCGCCAGCAGCCCTGAAAAAGGTTTCTATGGCTACACCTTC
v_call: TRBV20-1; d_call: NA; clone_size: few; j_call: TRBJ2-1; cdr3_aa: CSASSPHNEQFF; cdr3_nt: TGCAGTGCTAGCTCCCCCCACAATGAGCAGTTCTTC
v_call: TRBV10-3; d_call: NA; clone_size: few; j_call: TRBJ1-6; cdr3_aa: CAISGNGTGSPLHF; cdr3_nt: TGTGCCATCAGTGGAAACGGAACGGGTTCACCCCTCCACTTT
v_call: TRBV18; d_call: NA; clone_size: many; j_call: TRBJ2-3; cdr3_aa: CASSPPGTDTQYF; cdr3_nt: TGTGCCAGCTCACCACCGGGCACAGATACGCAGTATTTT
v_call: TRBV20-1; d_call: NA; clone_size: few; j_call: TRBJ2-1; cdr3_aa: CSARDLSASSYNEQFF; cdr3_nt: TGCAGTGCTAGAGATCTAAGCGCTAGCTCCTACAATGAGCAGTTCTTC
v_call: TRBV28; d_call: NA; clone_size: many; j_call: TRBJ1-2; cdr3_aa: CASSQGNYGYTF; cdr3_nt: TGTGCCAGTTCACAGGGAAACTATGGCTACACCTTC
v_call: TRBV6-6; d_call: NA; clone_size: few; j_call: TRBJ2-7; cdr3_aa: CASSSSQGSYEQYF; cdr3_nt: TGTGCCAGCAGTTCCTCCCAGGGCTCCTACGAGCAGTACTTC
v_call: TRBV24-1; d_call: NA; clone_size: NA; j_call: TRBJ1-2; cdr3_aa: CATSDSGYGYTF; cdr3_nt: TGTGCCACCAGTGATTCGGGCTATGGCTACACCTTC
v_call: TRBV20-1; d_call: NA; clone_size: NA; j_call: TRBJ2-3; cdr3_aa: CSARRGASTDTQYF; cdr3_nt: TGCAGTGCTAGGAGAGGAGCGAGCACAGATACGCAGTATTTT
v_call: TRBV12-3/TRBV12-4; d_call: NA; clone_size: NA; j_call: TRBJ2-1; cdr3_aa: CASSLDVSYNEQFF; cdr3_nt: TGTGCCAGCAGTTTGGACGTCTCCTACAATGAGCAGTTCTTC
v_call: TRBV20-1; d_call: NA; clone_size: NA; j_call: TRBJ1-5; cdr3_aa: CSASNQGGNQPQHF; cdr3_nt: TGCAGTGCTAGCAACCAGGGAGGCAATCAGCCCCAGCATTTT
v_call: TRBV5-1; d_call: NA; clone_size: few; j_call: TRBJ2-1; cdr3_aa: CASSRAVRENEQFF; cdr3_nt: TGCGCCAGCAGCAGGGCGGTCAGGGAGAATGAGCAGTTCTTC
v_call: TRBV7-8; d_call: NA; clone_size: many; j_call: TRBJ2-5; cdr3_aa: CASSLNSGGVGETQYF; cdr3_nt: TGTGCCAGCAGCTTAAACAGCGGCGGAGTAGGAGAGACCCAGTACTTC
v_call: TRBV7-6; d_call: NA; clone_size: NA; j_call: TRBJ1-4; cdr3_aa: CASSLQGANEKLLF; cdr3_nt: TGTGCCAGCAGCTTACAGGGAGCTAATGAAAAACTGTTGTTT
v_call: TRBV9; d_call: NA; clone_size: few; j_call: TRBJ2-5; cdr3_aa: CASTLSGGHQETQYF; cdr3_nt: TGTGCCAGCACCCTGTCAGGGGGGCACCAAGAGACCCAGTACTTC